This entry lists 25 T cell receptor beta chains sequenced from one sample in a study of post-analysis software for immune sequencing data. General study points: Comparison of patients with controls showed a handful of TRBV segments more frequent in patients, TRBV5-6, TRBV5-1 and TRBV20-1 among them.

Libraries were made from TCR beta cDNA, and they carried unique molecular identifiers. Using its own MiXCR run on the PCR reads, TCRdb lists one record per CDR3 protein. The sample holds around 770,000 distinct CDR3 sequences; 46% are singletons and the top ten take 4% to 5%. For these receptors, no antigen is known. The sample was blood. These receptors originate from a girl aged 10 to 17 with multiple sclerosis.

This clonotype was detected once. CDR3 nucleotide sequence: TGTGCCAGCAGTTACGAAGGCAGGGCCCCAACCCTTAATGAAAAACTGTTTTTT. Its protein is CASSYEGRAPTLNEKLFF. V usage is TRBV6-5 and J usage is TRBJ1-4; weak D call: TRBD1 (5 bases). The CDR3 totals 18 residues. Per germline, CDR1 MNHEY and CDR2 SVGAGI. V lost 2 bases and J 4 bases, leaving 20 bases between the germline ends.

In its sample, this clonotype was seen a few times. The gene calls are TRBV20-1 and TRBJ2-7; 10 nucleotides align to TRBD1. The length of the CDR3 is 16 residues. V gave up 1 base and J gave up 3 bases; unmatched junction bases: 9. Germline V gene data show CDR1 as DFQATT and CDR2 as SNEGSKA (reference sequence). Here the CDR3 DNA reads TGCAGTGCTAGAGTATCCCTTGGACAGGGGGTCTACGAGCAGTACTTC. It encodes CSARVSLGQGVYEQYF.

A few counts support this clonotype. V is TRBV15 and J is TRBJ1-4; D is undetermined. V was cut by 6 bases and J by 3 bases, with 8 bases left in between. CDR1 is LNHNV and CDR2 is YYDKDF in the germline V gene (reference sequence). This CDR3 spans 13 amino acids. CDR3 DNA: TGTGCCACCAGACGTCCGTCTAATGAAAAACTGTTTTTT. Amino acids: CATRRPSNEKLFF.

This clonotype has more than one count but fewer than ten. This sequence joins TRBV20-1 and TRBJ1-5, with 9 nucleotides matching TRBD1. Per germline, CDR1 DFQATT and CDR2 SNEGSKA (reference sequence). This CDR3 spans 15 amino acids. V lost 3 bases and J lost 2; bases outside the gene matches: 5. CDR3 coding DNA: TGCAGTGCTAGGATGACAGGGGGAGGCAATCAGCCCCAGCATTTT. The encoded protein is CSARMTGGGNQPQHF.

The CDR3 DNA reads TGTGCCAGCAGCCCCCGCCCGGGACTCACAGATACGCAGTATTTT. Protein product: CASSPRPGLTDTQYF. J is TRBJ2-3 and V is TRBV7-3; D possibly corresponds to TRBD2 (6 bases). The V gene lost 5 bases and the J gene lost 2 bases, with 14 bases spanning the gap. Per the germline V gene, CDR1 is SGHTA and CDR2 is FQGTGA. This CDR3 spans 15 amino acids.

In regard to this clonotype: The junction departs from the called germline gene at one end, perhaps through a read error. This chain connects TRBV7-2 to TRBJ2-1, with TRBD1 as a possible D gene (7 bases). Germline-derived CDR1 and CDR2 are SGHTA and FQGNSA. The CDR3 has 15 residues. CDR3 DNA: TGTGCCAGCAGCTCCCCAGGGGGGACCGGGAATGGGCAGTTCTTC. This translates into CASSSPGGTGNGQFF. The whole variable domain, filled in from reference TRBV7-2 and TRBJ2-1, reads GAGVSQSPSNKVTEKGKDVELRCDPISGHTALYWYRQSLGQGLEFLIYFQGNSAPDKSGLPSDRFSAERTGGSVSTLTIQRTQQEDSAVYLCASSSPGGTGNGQFFGPGTRLTVL.

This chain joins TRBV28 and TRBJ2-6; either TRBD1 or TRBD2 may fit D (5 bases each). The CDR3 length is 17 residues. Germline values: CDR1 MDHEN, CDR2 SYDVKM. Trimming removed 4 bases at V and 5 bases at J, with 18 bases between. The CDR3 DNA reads TGTGCCAGCAGTTCCCCCCGGGGCGGGCACTGGGCCAACGTCCTGACTTTC. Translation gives CASSSPRGGHWANVLTF.

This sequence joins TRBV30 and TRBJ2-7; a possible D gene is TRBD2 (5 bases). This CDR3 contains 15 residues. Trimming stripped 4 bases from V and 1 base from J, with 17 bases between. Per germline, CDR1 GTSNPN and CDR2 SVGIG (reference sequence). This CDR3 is CAWNPRGKRSYEQYF. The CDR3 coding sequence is TGTGCCTGGAACCCCCGAGGGAAGCGGTCCTACGAGCAGTACTTC. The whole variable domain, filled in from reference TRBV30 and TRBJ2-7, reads SQTIHQWPATLVQPVGSPLSLECTVEGTSNPNLYWYRQAAGRGLQLLFYSVGIGQISSEVPQNLSASRPQDRQFILSSKKLLLSDSGFYLCAWNPRGKRSYEQYFGPGTRLTVT.

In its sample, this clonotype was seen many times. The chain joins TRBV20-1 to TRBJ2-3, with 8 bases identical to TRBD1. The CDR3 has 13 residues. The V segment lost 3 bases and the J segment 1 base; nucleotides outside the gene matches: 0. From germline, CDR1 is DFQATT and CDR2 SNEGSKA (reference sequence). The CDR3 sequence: CSARTGGTDTQYF. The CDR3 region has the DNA TGCAGTGCTAGGACAGGGGGCACAGATACGCAGTATTTT.

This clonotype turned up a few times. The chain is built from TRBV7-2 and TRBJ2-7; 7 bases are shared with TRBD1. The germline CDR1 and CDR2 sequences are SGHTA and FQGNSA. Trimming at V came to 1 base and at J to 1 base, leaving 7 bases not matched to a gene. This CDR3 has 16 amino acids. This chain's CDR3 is CASSLVAGQVSYEQYF. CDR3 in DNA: TGTGCCAGCAGCTTAGTTGCCGGACAGGTTTCCTACGAGCAGTACTTC.

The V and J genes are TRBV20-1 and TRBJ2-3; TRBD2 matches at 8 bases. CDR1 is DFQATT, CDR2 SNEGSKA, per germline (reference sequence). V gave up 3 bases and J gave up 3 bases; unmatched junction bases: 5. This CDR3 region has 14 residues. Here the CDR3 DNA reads TGCAGTGCTAGTCCGGGAGGGCCAACAGATACGCAGTATTTT. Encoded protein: CSASPGGPTDTQYF.

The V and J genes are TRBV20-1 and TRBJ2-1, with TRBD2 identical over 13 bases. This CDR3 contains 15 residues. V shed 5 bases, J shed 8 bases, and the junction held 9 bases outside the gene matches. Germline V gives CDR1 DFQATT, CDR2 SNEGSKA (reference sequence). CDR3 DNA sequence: TGCAGTGCTCTAACCGGGACTAGCGGGACGGATGAGCAGTTCTTC. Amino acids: CSALTGTSGTDEQFF.

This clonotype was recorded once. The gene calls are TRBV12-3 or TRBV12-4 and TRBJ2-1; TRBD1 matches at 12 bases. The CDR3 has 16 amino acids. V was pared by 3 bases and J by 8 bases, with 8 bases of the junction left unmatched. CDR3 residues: CASSFLGQGARDEQFF. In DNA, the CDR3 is TGTGCCAGCAGTTTTCTGGGACAGGGGGCGCGAGATGAGCAGTTCTTC.

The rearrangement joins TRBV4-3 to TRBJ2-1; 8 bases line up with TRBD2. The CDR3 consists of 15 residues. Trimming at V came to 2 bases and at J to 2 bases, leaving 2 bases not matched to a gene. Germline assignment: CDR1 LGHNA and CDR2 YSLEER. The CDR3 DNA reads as TGCGCCAGCAGCCAACCGGGAGGGGCCTACAATGAGCAGTTCTTC. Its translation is CASSQPGGAYNEQFF.

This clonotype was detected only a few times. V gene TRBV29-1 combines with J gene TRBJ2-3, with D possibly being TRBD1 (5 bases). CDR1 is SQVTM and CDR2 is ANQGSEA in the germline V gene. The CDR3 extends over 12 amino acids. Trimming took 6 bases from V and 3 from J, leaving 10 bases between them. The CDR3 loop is CSVGRETDTQYF. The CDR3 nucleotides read TGCAGCGTGGGCAGGGAAACAGATACGCAGTATTTT.

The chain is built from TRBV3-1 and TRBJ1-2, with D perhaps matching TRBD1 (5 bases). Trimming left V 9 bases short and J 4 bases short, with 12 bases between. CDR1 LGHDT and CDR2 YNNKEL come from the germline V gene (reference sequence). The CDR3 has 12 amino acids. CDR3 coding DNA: TGTGCCAGTGGGGGACCCATCTATGGCTACACCTTC. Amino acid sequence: CASGGPIYGYTF.

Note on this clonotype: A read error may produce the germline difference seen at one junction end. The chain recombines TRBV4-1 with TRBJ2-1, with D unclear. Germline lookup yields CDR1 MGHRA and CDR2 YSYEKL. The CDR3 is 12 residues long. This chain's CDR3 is CASSQDLYEQFF. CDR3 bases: TGTGCCAGCAGCCAAGATCTCTATGAGCAGTTCTTC.

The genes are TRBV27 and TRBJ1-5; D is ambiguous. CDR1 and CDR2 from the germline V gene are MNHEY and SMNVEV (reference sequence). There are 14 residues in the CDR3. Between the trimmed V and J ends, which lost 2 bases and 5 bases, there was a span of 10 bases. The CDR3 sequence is CASSLMTGYQPQHF. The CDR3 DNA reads TGTGCCAGCAGTTTAATGACCGGTTATCAGCCCCAGCATTTT.

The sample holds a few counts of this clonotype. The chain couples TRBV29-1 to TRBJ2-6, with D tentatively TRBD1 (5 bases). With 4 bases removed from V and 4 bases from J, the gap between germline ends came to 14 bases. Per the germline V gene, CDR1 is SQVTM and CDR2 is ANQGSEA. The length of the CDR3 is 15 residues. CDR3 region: CSVVVGSGGANVLTF. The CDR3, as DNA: TGCAGCGTTGTGGTTGGGTCAGGGGGGGCCAACGTCCTGACTTTC.

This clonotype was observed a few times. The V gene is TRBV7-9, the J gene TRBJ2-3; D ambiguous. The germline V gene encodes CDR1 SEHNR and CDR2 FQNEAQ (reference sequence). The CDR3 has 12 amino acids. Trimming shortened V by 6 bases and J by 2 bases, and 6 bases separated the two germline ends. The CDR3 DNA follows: TGTGCCAGCAGTCGAGACACAGATACGCAGTATTTT. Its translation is CASSRDTDTQYF.

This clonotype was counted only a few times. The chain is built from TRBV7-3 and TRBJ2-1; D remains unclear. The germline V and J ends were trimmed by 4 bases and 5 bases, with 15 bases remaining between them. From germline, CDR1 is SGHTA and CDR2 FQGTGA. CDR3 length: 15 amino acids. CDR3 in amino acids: CASSSGSHNNNEQFF. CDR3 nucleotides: TGTGCCAGCAGCTCCGGTTCCCACAACAACAATGAGCAGTTCTTC.

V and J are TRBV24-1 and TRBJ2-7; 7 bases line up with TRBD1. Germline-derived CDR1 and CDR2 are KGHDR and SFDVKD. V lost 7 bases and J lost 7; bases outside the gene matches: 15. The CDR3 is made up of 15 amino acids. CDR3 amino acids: CATSDPHGTDNEQYF. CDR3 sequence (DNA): TGTGCCACCAGCGATCCGCACGGGACAGACAATGAGCAGTACTTC.

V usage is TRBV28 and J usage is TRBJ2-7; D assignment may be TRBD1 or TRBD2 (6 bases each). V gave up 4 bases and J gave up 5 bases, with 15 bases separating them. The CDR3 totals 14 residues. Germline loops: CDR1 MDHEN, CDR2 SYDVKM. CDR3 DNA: TGTGCCAGCAGTTCCTCCGGGGGCGGAAACGAGCAGTACTTC. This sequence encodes CASSSSGGGNEQYF.

The CDR3 sequence: CASSHLSYEQYF. The DNA for the CDR3 is TGTGCCAGCAGCCACCTCTCCTACGAGCAGTACTTC. The V gene is TRBV14, the J gene TRBJ2-7, with D unclear. Trimming cost V 3 bases and J 0 bases, with 3 bases left between them. This CDR3 comprises 12 residues. Looked up from germline, CDR1 is SGHDN and CDR2 is FVKESK.

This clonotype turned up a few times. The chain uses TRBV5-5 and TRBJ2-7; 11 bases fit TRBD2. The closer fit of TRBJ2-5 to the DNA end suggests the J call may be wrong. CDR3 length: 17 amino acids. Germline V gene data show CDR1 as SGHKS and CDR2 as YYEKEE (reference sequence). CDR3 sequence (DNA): TGTGCCAGCAGCTTACGTGTTGGACTAGCGGGCGGAGAGACCCAGTACTTC. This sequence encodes CASSLRVGLAGGETQYF.